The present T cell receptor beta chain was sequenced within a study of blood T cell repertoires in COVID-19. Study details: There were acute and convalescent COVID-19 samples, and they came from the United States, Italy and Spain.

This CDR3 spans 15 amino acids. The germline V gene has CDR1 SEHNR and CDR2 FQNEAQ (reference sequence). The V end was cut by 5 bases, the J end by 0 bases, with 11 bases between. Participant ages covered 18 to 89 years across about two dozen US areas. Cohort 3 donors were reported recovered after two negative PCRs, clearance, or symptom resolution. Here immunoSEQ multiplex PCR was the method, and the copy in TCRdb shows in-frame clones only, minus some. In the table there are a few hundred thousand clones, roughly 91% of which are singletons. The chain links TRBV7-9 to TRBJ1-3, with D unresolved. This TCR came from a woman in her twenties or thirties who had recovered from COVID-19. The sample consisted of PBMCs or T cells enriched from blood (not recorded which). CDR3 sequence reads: CASSRMRDSGNTIYF. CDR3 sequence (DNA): TGTGCCAGCAGCCGCATGCGGGACTCTGGAAACACCATATATTTT.